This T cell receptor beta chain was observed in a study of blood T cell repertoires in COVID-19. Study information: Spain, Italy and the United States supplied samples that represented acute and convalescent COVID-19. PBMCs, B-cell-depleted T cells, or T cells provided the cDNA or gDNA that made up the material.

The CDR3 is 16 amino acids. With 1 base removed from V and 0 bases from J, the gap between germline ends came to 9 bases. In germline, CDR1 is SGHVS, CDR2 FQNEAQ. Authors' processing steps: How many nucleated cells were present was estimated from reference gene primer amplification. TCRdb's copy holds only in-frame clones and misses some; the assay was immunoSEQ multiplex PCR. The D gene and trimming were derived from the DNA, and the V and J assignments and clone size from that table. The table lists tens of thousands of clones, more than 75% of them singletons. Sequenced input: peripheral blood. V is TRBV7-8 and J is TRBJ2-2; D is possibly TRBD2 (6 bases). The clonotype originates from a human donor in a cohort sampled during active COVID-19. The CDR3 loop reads CASSLVAAANTGELFF. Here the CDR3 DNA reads TGTGCCAGCAGCTTAGTAGCGGCCGCGAACACCGGGGAGCTGTTTTTT.